What follows are 8 T cell receptor beta chains derived from one specimen sequenced in a study of T cell responses to AZD1222 COVID-19 vaccine. Assay used: immunoSEQ multiplex PCR; TCRdb lists only in-frame clones, some missing. Among fewer than 130,000 clones listed, around 92% were seen once. Sample: peripheral blood, taken on day 0 of AZD1222 vaccination. Receptors were obtained from an adult in good health.

V and J are TRBV12-3 or TRBV12-4 and TRBJ1-1; D is perhaps TRBD1 (5 bases). The CDR3 contains 13 residues. Trimming cost V 1 base and J 4 bases, with 7 bases left between them. The CDR3 loop is CASSLGGSTEAFF. In nucleotides, the CDR3 is TGTGCCAGCAGTTTAGGGGGGTCCACTGAAGCTTTCTTT.

The chain links TRBV6-5 to TRBJ2-2; the match to TRBD2 covers 8 bases. The V gene's germline CDR1 is MNHEY and CDR2 SVGAGI. Trimming removed 7 bases from V and 0 bases from J; junction bases left unmatched: 4. The CDR3 runs 15 residues. The CDR3 region is CASTTSGANTGELFF. CDR3 nucleotide sequence: TGTGCCAGCACAACTAGCGGAGCGAACACCGGGGAGCTGTTTTTT.

J is TRBJ2-5 and V is TRBV5-1, with D hard to call. This CDR3 is built from 14 residues. Trimming shortened V by 6 bases and J by 0 bases, and 12 bases separated the two germline ends. Germline V gene lookup returns CDR1 SGHRS and CDR2 YFSETQ. In nucleotides, the CDR3 is TGCGCCAGCACCGCACAGTCGTACCAAGAGACCCAGTACTTC. Its translation is CASTAQSYQETQYF.

This clone has only a few counts. The chain recombines TRBV13 with TRBJ2-6, with unresolved D. Germline V CDR1 and CDR2: PRHDT, FYEKMQ (reference sequence). V was pared by 0 bases and J by 1 base, with 4 bases between. The CDR3 loop spans 15 amino acids. CDR3 nucleotide sequence: TGTGCCAGCAGCTTAGGGGGTTCTGGGGCCAACGTCCTGACTTTC. Its translation: CASSLGGSGANVLTF.

V usage is TRBV19 and J usage is TRBJ1-5; the D is unclear. Germline CDR1 is LNHDA and CDR2 is SQIVND (reference sequence). The CDR3 is made up of 17 amino acids. Trimming pared 3 bases from V and 0 bases from J, leaving 15 bases between. The CDR3 region is CASSISHSAVSNQPQHF. In DNA, the CDR3 is TGTGCCAGTAGTATCAGTCACAGTGCCGTTAGCAATCAGCCCCAGCATTTT.

The rearrangement links TRBV4-1 to TRBJ2-2, with TRBD2 matching over 8 bases. The CDR3 totals 16 residues. Germline CDR1 MGHRA, CDR2 YSYEKL. Losses at the gene ends were 6 bases for V and 2 bases for J; bases not matched to a gene: 8. DNA for the CDR3: TGCGCCAGCAGATTTACCAGCGGGGGTAACACCGGGGAGCTGTTTTTT. Encoded protein: CASRFTSGGNTGELFF.

This sequence joins TRBV2 and TRBJ1-2; 7 nucleotides agree with TRBD1. Germline trimming cut 6 bases from V and 3 bases from J; bases unmatched to any gene: 13. Looked up from germline, CDR1 is SNHLY and CDR2 is FYNNEI. The CDR3 loop spans 16 amino acids. The CDR3 region has the DNA TGTGCCAGCAGGGCCCCGGGTCTTCAGGGGGACTATGGCTACACCTTC. Its protein is CASRAPGLQGDYGYTF.

The chain joins TRBV28 to TRBJ1-2; 10 bases are shared with TRBD1. V shed 6 bases and J 2 bases; nucleotides not matched to a gene: 3. The CDR3 totals 14 residues. Germline V CDR1 and CDR2: MDHEN, SYDVKM. The CDR3 protein is CASRVTGGNYGYTF. The CDR3 nucleotides are TGTGCCAGCAGGGTGACAGGGGGCAACTATGGCTACACCTTC.